Presented here are 29 T cell receptor beta chains from one specimen sequenced in a study of OX40 agonist ivuxolimab in advanced cancers. The library was made by the immunoSEQ multiplex PCR assay. In its TCRdb copy, this immuneACCESS table keeps in-frame sequences only and misses some clones. Where compared with another copy, unresolved V genes explain less than half of these, and the others have no known cause. Here the sample has some 76,000 clones; approximately 90% occur a single time. The top ten hold 7.6% of the sample. Sequencing used CD4+ or CD8+ T cells sorted from blood, obtained in a trial of the OX40 agonist ivuxolimab. The source of these receptors is an adult with an advanced solid tumor such as melanoma, head and neck, liver or kidney cancer.

The chain employs TRBV7-9 and TRBJ1-2; no clear D. In germline, CDR1 is SEHNR, CDR2 FQNEAQ (reference sequence). V lost 3 bases and J lost 0, with 11 bases in between. The CDR3 has 15 residues. CDR3 DNA: TGTGCCAGCAGCTTGGTGGAGGCCCCTAACTATGGCTACACCTTC. Translated, it gives CASSLVEAPNYGYTF.

The chain couples TRBV4-2 to TRBJ1-1; D is ambiguous. CDR1 LGHNA and CDR2 YNFKEQ come from the germline V gene. Trimming shortened V by 0 bases and J by 1 base, and 12 bases separated the two germline ends. There are 16 residues in the CDR3. CDR3 loop: CASSQDGGAGNTEAFF. CDR3 bases: TGTGCCAGCAGCCAAGATGGCGGCGCGGGGAACACTGAAGCTTTCTTT.

V is TRBV10-3 and J is TRBJ2-1; maybe TRBD2 (6 bases). The germline V gene encodes CDR1 ENHRY and CDR2 SYGVKD. Trimming removed 3 bases from V and 3 bases from J, with 9 bases in between. CDR3 length: 14 amino acids. CDR3 loop: CAISEQDYYNEQFF. The CDR3 DNA reads as TGTGCCATCAGTGAACAGGACTACTACAATGAGCAGTTCTTC.

The J gene is TRBJ2-1, the V gene TRBV7-6, with D possibly being TRBD1 (6 bases). The CDR3 extends over 16 amino acids. Trimming took off 5 bases at V and 9 bases at J, with 23 bases between the two ends. Germline values: CDR1 SGHVS, CDR2 FNYEAQ. In nucleotides, the CDR3 is TGTGCCAGCAGCCCCGAACAGGGTAATTCTAACGCTGAGCAGTTCTTC. Translated: CASSPEQGNSNAEQFF.

The chain couples TRBV6-4 to TRBJ1-6; TRBD1 aligns across 10 bases. The V gene's germline CDR1 is MRHNA and CDR2 SNTAGT. The CDR3 covers 18 residues. Trimming at V came to 2 bases and at J to 0 bases, leaving 4 bases not matched to a gene. The CDR3 protein is CASSDPGQGSSYNSPLHF. CDR3 DNA sequence: TGTGCCAGCAGTGACCCGGGACAGGGGAGCTCCTATAATTCACCCCTCCACTTT.

The chain carries TRBV19 and TRBJ2-7; D is ambiguous. The CDR3 has 15 residues. Trimming shortened V by 6 bases and J by 0 bases, and 15 bases separated the two germline ends. Germline CDR1 is LNHDA and CDR2 is SQIVND (reference sequence). The DNA of the CDR3 is TGTGCCAGTAGACCTGGAACAGAAGGCTCCTACGAGCAGTACTTC. Translated: CASRPGTEGSYEQYF.

CDR3 DNA sequence: TGTGCCAGCAGTTTTACAGGGTACAATGAGCAGTTCTTC. Translation: CASSFTGYNEQFF. This rearrangement joins TRBV27 to TRBJ2-1, with D possibly being TRBD1 (6 bases). There are 13 residues in the CDR3. The V end was cut by 3 bases, the J end by 4 bases, with 7 bases between. From germline, CDR1 is MNHEY and CDR2 SMNVEV (reference sequence).

The J gene is TRBJ1-2, the V gene TRBV6-5; D ambiguous. Germline V gives CDR1 MNHEY, CDR2 SVGAGI. The germline V and J ends were trimmed by 3 bases and 6 bases, with 11 bases remaining between them. This CDR3 has 13 amino acids. DNA of the CDR3: TGTGCCAGCAGTTATCCGGGTCTCGATGGCTACACCTTC. Translation: CASSYPGLDGYTF.

The rearrangement links TRBV4-1 to TRBJ1-1; TRBD1 is a possible D gene (5 bases). Per the germline V gene, CDR1 is MGHRA and CDR2 is YSYEKL. The CDR3 contains 15 residues. V lost 1 base and J lost 0, with 9 bases in between. In nucleotides, the CDR3 is TGCGCCAGCAGCCAAGCGGGGGGAATGAACACTGAAGCTTTCTTT. It specifies CASSQAGGMNTEAFF.

V and J are TRBV11-2 and TRBJ1-2, with unresolved D. This CDR3 spans 13 amino acids. Germline V gene data show CDR1 as SGHAT and CDR2 as FQNNGV. Trimming shortened V by 1 base and J by 4 bases, and 7 bases separated the two germline ends. The CDR3 nucleotides read TGTGCCAGCAGCTTAGGAATTTCCTATGGCTACACCTTC. It yields the protein CASSLGISYGYTF.

The chain couples TRBV11-2 to TRBJ2-5; 8 nucleotides match TRBD2. The CDR3 has 17 residues. Germline V gene lookup returns CDR1 SGHAT and CDR2 FQNNGV. V trimming: 2 bases; J trimming: 5 bases; junction bases outside the gene matches: 13. The chain's CDR3 is CASSLILRGAGRETQYF. The CDR3 DNA reads as TGTGCCAGCAGCTTAATTCTGCGGGGGGCGGGTCGTGAGACCCAGTACTTC.

The chain links TRBV4-3 to TRBJ1-1; D gene uncertain. The germline V gene encodes CDR1 LGHNA and CDR2 YSLEER. Trimming took 4 bases from V and 3 from J, leaving 12 bases between them. The CDR3 runs 14 residues. CDR3 DNA sequence: TGCGCCAGCAGCCCTCGGCCCCCATACACTGAAGCTTTCTTT. This encodes CASSPRPPYTEAFF.

The genes are TRBV7-8 and TRBJ2-3; 9 bases match TRBD2. This CDR3 is 16 amino acids long. V dropped 3 bases and J dropped 2; count of bases not matched to a gene: 6. Germline V gene sequence: CDR1 SGHVS, CDR2 FQNEAQ. CDR3: CASSFRLAGSTDTQYF. For the CDR3, the DNA is TGTGCCAGCAGCTTTCGGCTAGCGGGGTCCACAGATACGCAGTATTTT.

The CDR3 DNA is TGTGCCAGCAGCTTTCCGACTCCATCCTACGAGCAGTACTTC. This gives the protein CASSFPTPSYEQYF. The rearrangement joins TRBV7-9 to TRBJ2-7, with D unclear. V dropped 3 bases and J dropped 1 base, with 10 bases sitting between them. This CDR3 has 14 residues. CDR1 is SEHNR and CDR2 is FQNEAQ in the germline V gene (reference sequence).

The genes are TRBV19 and TRBJ1-4, with 7 bases fitting TRBD1. Trimming at V came to 5 bases and at J to 8 bases, leaving 11 bases not matched to a gene. CDR1 is LNHDA and CDR2 is SQIVND in the germline V gene (reference sequence). The CDR3 totals 15 residues. The CDR3 is CASSSRQGPYEKLFF. In DNA form, the CDR3 reads TGTGCCAGTAGTTCTAGACAGGGACCTTACGAAAAACTGTTTTTT.

This chain connects TRBV19 to TRBJ2-1, with D possibly called TRBD1 or TRBD2 (5 bases each). V was clipped by 3 bases and J by 8 bases, with 17 bases between them. CDR3 length: 15 residues. Germline lookup yields CDR1 LNHDA and CDR2 SQIVND (reference sequence). The CDR3 DNA reads as TGTGCCAGTAGTATCCTAGGGACGGTTTTCGATGAGCAGTTCTTC. Its translation is CASSILGTVFDEQFF.

The rearrangement uses TRBV11-2 and TRBJ2-3; D is possibly TRBD1 (6 bases). Trimming shortened V by 4 bases and J by 1 base, and 15 bases separated the two germline ends. CDR1 SGHAT and CDR2 FQNNGV come from the germline V gene. There are 16 residues in the CDR3. The CDR3 DNA sequence: TGTGCCAGCAGCTCACTACCCGAGGGGGGCACAGATACGCAGTATTTT. The encoded protein is CASSSLPEGGTDTQYF.

The gene calls are TRBV5-1 and TRBJ2-1; 11 bases are shared with TRBD2. Germline V gives CDR1 SGHRS, CDR2 YFSETQ. Unmatched junction bases numbered 6, after V lost 1 base and J lost 6 bases. CDR3 length: 16 amino acids. This chain's CDR3 is CASSLLGLAGPNEQFF. CDR3 sequence (DNA): TGCGCCAGCAGCTTGCTCGGACTAGCGGGTCCCAATGAGCAGTTCTTC.

This chain uses TRBV21-1 with TRBJ1-4; TRBD1 was called by the table and not checked on the DNA. TRBV21-1 has pseudogene status. The CDR3 runs to 17 residues. The CDR3 here is CASRRDRNYRGYEKLFF. DNA for the CDR3: TGTGCCAGCCGACGGGACAGGAACTATAGGGGGTATGAAAAACTGTTTTTT.

The chain recombines TRBV13 with TRBJ1-1; D possibly corresponds to TRBD1 (6 bases). The CDR3 is 12 residues long. V was trimmed by 5 bases and J by 4 bases, leaving 8 bases between them. Germline V CDR1 and CDR2: PRHDT, FYEKMQ (reference sequence). The CDR3 protein is CASSQGGTEAFF. In DNA, the CDR3 is TGTGCCAGCAGCCAAGGGGGCACTGAAGCTTTCTTT. Full variable domain (remainder filled in from reference TRBV13 and TRBJ1-1): AAGVIQSPRHLIKEKRETATLKCYPIPRHDTVYWYQQGPGQDPQFLISFYEKMQSDKGSIPDRFSAQQFSDYHSELNMSSLELGDSALYFCASSQGGTEAFFGQGTRLTVV.

The gene calls are TRBV27 and TRBJ2-7, with a weak D call TRBD1 (5 bases). Trimming cost V 2 bases and J 3 bases, with 11 bases left between them. There are 14 residues in the CDR3. Per germline, CDR1 MNHEY and CDR2 SMNVEV (reference sequence). The CDR3 protein is CASSLAQGSYEQYF. CDR3 nucleotide sequence: TGTGCCAGCAGTTTAGCGCAGGGTAGCTACGAGCAGTACTTC.

In its sample, this clone was seen a few times. The gene calls are TRBV19 and TRBJ2-7; 8 bases align to TRBD1. Germline loops: CDR1 LNHDA, CDR2 SQIVND (reference sequence). V shed 5 bases and J 2 bases; nucleotides not matched to a gene: 5. This CDR3 spans 14 amino acids. CDR3 sequence: CASSFAGQAYEQYF. The CDR3 region has the DNA TGTGCCAGTAGTTTCGCGGGACAGGCCTACGAGCAGTACTTC.

The rearrangement links TRBV27 to TRBJ2-7, with no clear D. Germline V gives CDR1 MNHEY, CDR2 SMNVEV (reference sequence). Deletions cut 5 bases from V and 3 bases from J, with 14 bases between. The CDR3 spans 14 residues. In DNA form, the CDR3 reads TGTGCCAGCAGTCTCGGTAGGGTCAGCTACGAGCAGTACTTC. Translated: CASSLGRVSYEQYF.

This clone has just one count. The chain employs TRBV25-1 and TRBJ1-2; maybe TRBD1 (6 bases). The CDR3 loop spans 14 amino acids. Trimming pared 6 bases from V and 6 bases from J, leaving 17 bases between. Germline V CDR1 and CDR2: MGHDK, SYGVNS. CDR3 protein: CASSQGFPGDGYTF. In nucleotides, the CDR3 is TGTGCCAGCAGCCAGGGGTTCCCGGGGGATGGCTACACCTTC.

The V gene is TRBV9, the J gene TRBJ2-2; D is unclear. This CDR3 has 13 amino acids. Germline CDR1 and CDR2: SGDLS and YYNGEE. Trimming stripped 0 bases from V and 6 bases from J, with 6 bases between. CDR3 residues: CASSVDGPGELFF. CDR3 DNA sequence: TGTGCCAGCAGCGTAGATGGTCCCGGGGAGCTGTTTTTT.

This chain connects TRBV29-1 to TRBJ2-7; no firm D call. The CDR3 runs 15 residues. Germline V gives CDR1 SQVTM, CDR2 ANQGSEA. V lost 2 bases and J lost 4, with 18 bases in between. The CDR3 sequence is CSVELGWGSSYEQYF. For the CDR3, the DNA is TGCAGCGTTGAATTGGGGTGGGGTTCCTCGTACGAGCAGTACTTC.

This chain joins TRBV4-1 and TRBJ2-7, with D unclear. Germline lookup yields CDR1 MGHRA and CDR2 YSYEKL. Trimming pared 1 base from V and 3 bases from J, leaving 16 bases between. The CDR3 has 16 amino acids. CDR3 protein: CASSQVTRLESYEQYF. CDR3 DNA: TGCGCCAGCAGCCAAGTAACACGGCTCGAGAGCTACGAGCAGTACTTC.

V and J are TRBV6-5 and TRBJ2-1, with D uncertain. The CDR3 is 13 amino acids. Germline V gives CDR1 MNHEY, CDR2 SVGAGI. Trimming stripped 5 bases from V and 5 bases from J, with 10 bases between. The CDR3 bases are TGTGCCAGCAGTCGGATGGCGAACAATGAGCAGTTCTTC. Translating it yields CASSRMANNEQFF.

The chain couples TRBV10-3 to TRBJ2-7; D is unclear. The V gene's germline CDR1 is ENHRY and CDR2 SYGVKD. CDR3 size: 14 residues. V lost 3 bases, J lost 0 bases, and 9 bases lay in between. CDR3 protein: CAISEASDSYEQYF. CDR3 DNA: TGTGCCATCAGTGAAGCTAGTGACTCCTACGAGCAGTACTTC.